This TCR beta chain was sequenced in a study of T cells of healthy individuals. This clonotype was counted between two and nine times. TCRdb passed the 5' RACE reads through MiXCR, listing each CDR3 protein once. The data hold some 82,000 distinct CDR3 sequences, with about 5.5% observed a single time. V dropped 1 base and J dropped 5; count of bases not matched to a gene: 10. The CDR3 sequence is 16 residues long. In germline, CDR1 is SGHTA, CDR2 FQGNSA. The gene calls are TRBV7-2 and TRBJ2-7, with 8 bases lining up with TRBD2. The sequence was collected from a female donor in good health. The CDR3 spells CASSLEPAGVFHEQYF. The CDR3 bases are TGTGCCAGCAGCTTAGAACCAGCGGGAGTTTTCCACGAGCAGTACTTC.